The clone carrying this TCR beta chain appeared a few times. What it recognizes is unknown. A second PCR, run for about 7 to 11 cycles, used a sample-barcoded 5' primer plus a J-beta primer mix. TCRdb passed the 5' RACE reads through MiXCR, listing each CDR3 protein once. The repertoire has a few hundred thousand distinct CDR3 sequences, 25% to 30% of them found once; the top ten carry approximately 29%. These data are taken from a study of blood T cells in healthy people across ages. Per sample, no less than 5.5 micrograms of total RNA were extracted. Findings and caveats of the study: The authors considered diversity estimates from one million T cells to be underestimates. Long-lived donors had more naive CD4+ cells and higher diversity than aged donors.

CDR1 and CDR2 from the germline V gene are MNHNS and SASEGT. The CDR3 covers 15 residues. V lost 4 bases and J lost 3, with 13 bases in between. This TCR was recovered from a woman aged 70-85 years in good health. The sample was blood. The J gene is TRBJ2-4, the V gene TRBV6-1; TRBD1 might be the D (5 bases). In DNA form, the CDR3 reads TGTGCCAGCAGTGCCGGTGACAGCCGCAAAAACATTCAGTACTTC. Translating it yields CASSAGDSRKNIQYF.